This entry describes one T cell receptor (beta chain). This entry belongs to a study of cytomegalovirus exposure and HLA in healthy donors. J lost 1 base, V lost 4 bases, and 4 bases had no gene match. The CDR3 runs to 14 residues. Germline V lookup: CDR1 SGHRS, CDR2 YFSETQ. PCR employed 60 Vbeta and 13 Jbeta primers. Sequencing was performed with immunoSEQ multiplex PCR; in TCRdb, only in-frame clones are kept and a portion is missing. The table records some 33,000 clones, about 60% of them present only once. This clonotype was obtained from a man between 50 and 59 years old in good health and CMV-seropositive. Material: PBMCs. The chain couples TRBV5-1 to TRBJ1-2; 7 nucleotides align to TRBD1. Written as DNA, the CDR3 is TGCGCCAGCAGCCCGGGACAGCTTAACTATGGCTACACCTTC. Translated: CASSPGQLNYGYTF.